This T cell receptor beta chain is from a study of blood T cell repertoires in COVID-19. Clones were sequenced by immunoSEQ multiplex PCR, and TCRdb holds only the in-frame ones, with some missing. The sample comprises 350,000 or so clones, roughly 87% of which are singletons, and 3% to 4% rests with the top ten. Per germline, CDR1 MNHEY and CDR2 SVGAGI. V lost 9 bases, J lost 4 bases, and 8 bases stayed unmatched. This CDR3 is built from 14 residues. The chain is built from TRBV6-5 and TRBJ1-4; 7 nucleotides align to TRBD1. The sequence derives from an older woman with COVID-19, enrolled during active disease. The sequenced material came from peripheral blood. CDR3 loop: CASTPRDSNEKLFF. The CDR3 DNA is TGTGCCAGTACACCCCGGGACAGTAATGAAAAACTGTTTTTT.